This T cell receptor (beta chain) was sequenced for a study of blood T cell repertoires in COVID-19. About the research overall: Both acute and convalescent COVID-19 samples were obtained from the United States, Italy and Spain. PBMCs, B-cell-depleted T cells, or T cells were the source of the cDNA or gDNA that made up the material.

Per germline, CDR1 SGHAT and CDR2 FQNNGV. V trimming: 7 bases; J trimming: 2 bases; junction bases outside the gene matches: 8. The CDR3 has 15 amino acids. The protocol was immunoSEQ multiplex PCR, while the TCRdb copy is restricted to in-frame clones and leaves out a portion. The data show roughly 310,000 clones, around nine tenths seen once. Cohort 3 donors counted as recovered after two negative PCRs, clearance, or resolved symptoms. This clonotype originated in a man aged 55 to 70 who had recovered from COVID-19. Material for sequencing was PBMCs or T cells enriched from blood (not recorded which). This rearrangement joins TRBV11-2 to TRBJ1-2, with 9 positions matching TRBD1. The CDR3 sequence is CASKRDRDGNYGYTF. CDR3 nucleotides: TGTGCCAGCAAACGGGACAGGGACGGGAACTATGGCTACACCTTC.